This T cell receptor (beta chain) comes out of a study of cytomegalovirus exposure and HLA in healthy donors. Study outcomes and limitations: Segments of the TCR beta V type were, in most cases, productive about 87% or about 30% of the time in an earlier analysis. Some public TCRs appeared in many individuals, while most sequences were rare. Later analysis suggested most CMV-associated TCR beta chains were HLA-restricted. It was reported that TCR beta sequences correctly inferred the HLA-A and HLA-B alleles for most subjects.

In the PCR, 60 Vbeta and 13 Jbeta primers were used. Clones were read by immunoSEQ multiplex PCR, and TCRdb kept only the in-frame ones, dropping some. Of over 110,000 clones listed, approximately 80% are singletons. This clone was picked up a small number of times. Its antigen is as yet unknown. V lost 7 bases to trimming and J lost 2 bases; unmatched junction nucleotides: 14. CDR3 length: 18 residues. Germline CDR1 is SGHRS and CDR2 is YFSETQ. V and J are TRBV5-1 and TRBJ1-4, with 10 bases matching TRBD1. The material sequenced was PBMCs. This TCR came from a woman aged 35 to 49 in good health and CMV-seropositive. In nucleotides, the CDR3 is TGCGCCAGCTCAAAAGGGGGACAGGGGCAAAGGACTAATGAAAAACTGTTTTTT. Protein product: CASSKGGQGQRTNEKLFF.